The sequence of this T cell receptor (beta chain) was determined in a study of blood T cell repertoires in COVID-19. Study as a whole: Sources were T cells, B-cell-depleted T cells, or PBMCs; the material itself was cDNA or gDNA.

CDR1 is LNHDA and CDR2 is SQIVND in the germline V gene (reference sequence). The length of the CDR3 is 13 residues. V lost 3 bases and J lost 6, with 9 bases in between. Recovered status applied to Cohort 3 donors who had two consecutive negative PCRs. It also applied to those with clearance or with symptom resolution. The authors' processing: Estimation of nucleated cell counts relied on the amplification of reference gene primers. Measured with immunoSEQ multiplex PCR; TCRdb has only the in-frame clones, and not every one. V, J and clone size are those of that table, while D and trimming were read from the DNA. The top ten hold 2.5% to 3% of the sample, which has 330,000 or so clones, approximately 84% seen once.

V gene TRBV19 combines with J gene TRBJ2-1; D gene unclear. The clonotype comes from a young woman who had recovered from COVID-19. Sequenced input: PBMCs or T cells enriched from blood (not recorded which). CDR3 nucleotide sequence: TGTGCCAGTAGTATCTCTATCTCCAATGAGCAGTTCTTC. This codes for CASSISISNEQFF.